This record looks at one T cell receptor (beta chain) sequence and its context. CDR3 length: 15 residues. The germline V gene has CDR1 MGHRA and CDR2 YSYEKL. V lost 0 bases, J lost 7 bases, and 2 bases stayed unmatched. TCRdb itself ran the 5' RACE reads through MiXCR, one entry per CDR3 protein. This sample has roughly 46,000 distinct CDR3 sequences, with roughly 28% found just once. Specimen: naive CD4+ T cells sorted from blood. Subset indicated: naive CD4+ T cells, CD4+CD45RA+CD25-. The origin of this receptor is a female donor with breast cancer. The V and J genes are TRBV4-1 and TRBJ2-1, with TRBD1 matching over 11 bases. The CDR3 sequence is CASSQEGQGENEQFF. The CDR3 region has the DNA TGCGCCAGCAGCCAAGAGGGACAGGGGGAAAATGAGCAGTTCTTC.